Ten or more counts support the clone carrying this TCR beta chain. The junction had 2 bases not matched to a gene; V was cut back by 5 bases and J by 2 bases. CDR3 length equals 14 residues. Germline values: CDR1 MNHNS, CDR2 SASEGT. The sample originates from a study of T cell repertoires in cytomegalovirus infection. Study-wide context: Public TCR beta signatures indicated both CMV infection and matching HLA type.

One entry per CDR3 protein results from TCRdb running MiXCR on the reads. This sample carries 480,000 or so distinct CDR3 sequences, about 11% of them seen once, and the ten largest clones take 10%. Sequences were obtained from PBMCs. The TCR was taken from a human donor in good health (CMV status not recorded). Some clones in this sample may be carry-over from other donors' samples. This chain uses TRBV6-1 with TRBJ2-3; 9 nucleotides agree with TRBD1. The DNA of the CDR3 is TGTGCCAGCAGTTGGGACAGGGCCACAGATACGCAGTATTTT. As protein: CASSWDRATDTQYF.